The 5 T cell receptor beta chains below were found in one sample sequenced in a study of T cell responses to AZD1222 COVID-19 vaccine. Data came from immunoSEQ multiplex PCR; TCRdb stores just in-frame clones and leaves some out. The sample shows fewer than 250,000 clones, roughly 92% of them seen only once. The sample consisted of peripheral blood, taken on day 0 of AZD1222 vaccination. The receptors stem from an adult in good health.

CDR3 coding DNA: TGTGCCAGCAGTCCCCAGTGGGTTGGCGGGGAGCTGTTTTTT. It specifies CASSPQWVGGELFF. The V call is TRBV6-5, the J call TRBJ2-2; D not resolved. From germline, CDR1 is MNHEY and CDR2 SVGAGI. Trimming removed 5 bases from V and 7 bases from J, with 14 bases in between. The CDR3 has 14 amino acids.

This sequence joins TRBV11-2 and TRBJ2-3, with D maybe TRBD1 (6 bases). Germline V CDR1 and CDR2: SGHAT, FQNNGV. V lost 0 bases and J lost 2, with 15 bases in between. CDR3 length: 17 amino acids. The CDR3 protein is CASSLDLQGLPTDTQYF. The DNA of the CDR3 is TGTGCCAGCAGCTTAGACCTTCAGGGGCTACCCACAGATACGCAGTATTTT. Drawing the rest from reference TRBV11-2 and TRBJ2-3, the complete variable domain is EAGVAQSPRYKIIEKRQSVAFWCNPISGHATLYWYQQILGQGPKLLIQFQNNGVVDDSQLPKDRFSAERLKGVDSTLKIQPAKLEDSAVYLCASSLDLQGLPTDTQYFGPGTRLTVL.

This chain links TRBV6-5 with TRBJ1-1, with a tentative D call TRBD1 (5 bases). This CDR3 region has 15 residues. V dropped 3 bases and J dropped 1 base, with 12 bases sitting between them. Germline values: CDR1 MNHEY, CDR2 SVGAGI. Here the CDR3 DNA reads TGTGCCAGCAGTTATTGGGGGGTATCGAACACTGAAGCTTTCTTT. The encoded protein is CASSYWGVSNTEAFF.

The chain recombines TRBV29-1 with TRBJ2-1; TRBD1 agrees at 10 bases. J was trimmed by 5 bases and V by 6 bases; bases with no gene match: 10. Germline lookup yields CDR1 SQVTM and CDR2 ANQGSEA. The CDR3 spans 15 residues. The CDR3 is CSVDPGQGSHNEQFF. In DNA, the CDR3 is TGCAGCGTGGATCCGGGACAGGGGTCACACAATGAGCAGTTCTTC.

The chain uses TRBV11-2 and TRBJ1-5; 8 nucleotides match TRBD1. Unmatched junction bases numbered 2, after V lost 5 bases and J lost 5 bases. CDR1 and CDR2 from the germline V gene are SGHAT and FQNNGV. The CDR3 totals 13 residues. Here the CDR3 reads CASSPDRDQPQHF. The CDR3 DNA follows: TGTGCCAGCAGCCCGGACAGGGATCAGCCCCAGCATTTT.